This T cell receptor beta chain was found in a study of Tregs in tolerant kidney transplant recipients. Looked up from germline, CDR1 is MDHEN and CDR2 is SYDVKM. This CDR3 region has 14 residues. V dropped 3 bases and J dropped 1 base, with 10 bases sitting between them. Concerning this clone itself: As yet, its antigen is unknown.

Study observations and caveats: Nucleotide sequences could not be compared across some patients' samples due to primer changes.

Produced via immunoSEQ multiplex PCR; TCRdb's table is partial and in-frame only. This table holds 100,000 to 130,000 clones, around 90% found once. The clonotype originates from a human donor who received a combined kidney and bone marrow transplant. V usage is TRBV28 and J usage is TRBJ2-7, with a weak D call TRBD2 (6 bases). The material was CD4+ T cells from blood, obtained before the transplant. In DNA, the CDR3 is TGTGCCAGCAGTTTTGAGGGACTGTCCTACGAGCAGTACTTC. It yields the protein CASSFEGLSYEQYF.